This T cell receptor (beta chain) was observed in a study of cytomegalovirus exposure and HLA in healthy donors. Findings of the study overall: When a later analysis was performed, an Asian-associated ancestry cluster reportedly had fewer N-insertions than the roughly 700-donor mean. Accurate prediction of most subjects' HLA-A and HLA-B alleles from TCR beta sequences was reported.

Notes on this clone: Its antigen is unknown.

Primers for the PCR totalled 60 Vbeta and 13 Jbeta. Some clones are missing from TCRdb's copy, which holds only in-frame ones; the method was immunoSEQ multiplex PCR. The table for this sample gives approximately 120,000 clones. The length of the CDR3 is 12 residues. CDR1 and CDR2 from the germline V gene are LNHDA and SQIVND (reference sequence). V shed 7 bases and J shed 5 bases, with 8 bases lying between them. Sequenced input: PBMCs. The TCR originated in a man younger than 40 in good health and CMV-seronegative. The chain combines TRBV19 with TRBJ2-2; D may be TRBD2 (5 bases). The CDR3 DNA follows: TGTGCCAGTATGAGGGTTACCGGGGAGCTGTTTTTT. Protein sequence: CASMRVTGELFF.